This TCR beta chain originates from a study of CD8 T cells in Susac syndrome. The multiple sclerosis controls consisted of treatment-naive patients with relapsing-remitting disease, either stable or active. Negative isolation yielded the CD8+ and CD4+ T cells, while FACS enriched the TEMRA cells. CDR1 and CDR2 from the germline V gene are SNHLY and FYNNEI. V lost 3 bases and J 7 bases, leaving 8 bases between the germline ends. The CDR3 runs to 12 residues. Random hexamers were used to reverse transcribe the RNA input (about 0.5 to 1 ug). immunoSEQ multiplex PCR amplified TCR beta CDR3 across 54 Vbeta, 13 Jbeta. TCRdb called the immunoSEQ multiplex PCR reads again in MiXCR, with one record for every CDR3 protein. The top ten hold 0.085% to 0.095% of the sample, which has 150,000 to 200,000 distinct CDR3 sequences, 94% seen once.

The specimen sequenced was CD4+ T cells from PBMCs. The rearrangement uses TRBV2 and TRBJ2-3; D gene ambiguous. The clonotype originates from a human donor with multiple sclerosis. In nucleotides, the CDR3 is TGTGCCAGCAGTGAGAGAGTGAATACGCAGTATTTT. Translation: CASSERVNTQYF.